This T cell receptor (beta chain) was captured by sequencing in a study of spatial heterogeneity in lung cancer. Sample time point: blood at routine non-recurrence follow-up after resection. Unsorted samples of tumor, nontumor lung or frozen PBMC had their whole RNA sequenced. One entry per CDR3 protein results from TCRdb running MiXCR on the 5' RACE reads. The repertoire holds 25,000 or so distinct CDR3 sequences, around 6% seen once, with 20% to 25% in the top ten. The CDR3 consists of 16 residues. Germline V gene lookup returns CDR1 SGHRS and CDR2 YFSETQ. V shed 0 bases and J shed 6 bases, with 19 bases lying between them. This clonotype was picked up a small number of times.

The TCR was taken from a male donor with early-stage non-small cell lung cancer. V usage is TRBV5-1 and J usage is TRBJ2-7; either TRBD1 or TRBD2 may fit D (6 bases each). Material: PBMCs, obtained at follow-up. CDR3 DNA: TGCGCCAGCAGCTTGGATTCGTTTGGGGGGCTGGCCGAGCAGTACTTC. This sequence encodes CASSLDSFGGLAEQYF.